These 17 T cell receptor beta chains were sequenced from one sample in a study of shared clonotypes between healthy human individuals. Generated by immunoSEQ multiplex PCR, the TCRdb table keeps only in-frame clones and is missing some. Of just over 2,000,000 clones in the sample, approximately 94% were seen once. Selected positively for CCR7 and CD45RO-negative, naive CD8 cells excluded terminally differentiated effector memory CD45RA+ cells. The source material was naive CD8+ T cells sorted from blood. All receptors derive from a man aged 18-30 years in good health.

In this sample, this clone turned up a few times. Other DNA sequences in the sample encode the same CDR3. The chain combines TRBV29-1 with TRBJ1-1; D uncertain. V dropped 3 bases and J dropped 0 bases, with 2 bases sitting between them. Germline lookup yields CDR1 SQVTM and CDR2 ANQGSEA. This CDR3 has 11 residues. CDR3 region: CSVEVNTEAFF. The CDR3 bases are TGCAGCGTTGAGGTGAACACTGAAGCTTTCTTT.

This chain joins TRBV21-1 and TRBJ2-7; TRBD1, the table's D call, lacks a check against the DNA. TRBV21-1 represents a pseudogene. CDR3 length: 16 residues. The CDR3 nucleotides read TGTGCCAGCAGCAAAAGGACGTTGGACAGCGCCTACGAGCAGTACTTC. Translation gives CASSKRTLDSAYEQYF.

V gene TRBV11-2 combines with J gene TRBJ2-7, with D perhaps matching TRBD2 (5 bases). CDR3 length: 15 amino acids. The ends were cut back, 0 bases at V and 0 bases at J, with 9 bases in the middle. Germline-derived CDR1 and CDR2 are SGHAT and FQNNGV. The CDR3 nucleotides read TGTGCCAGCAGCTTAGACCCCGGGATCTCCTACGAGCAGTACTTC. It is translated as CASSLDPGISYEQYF.

This clone has at least ten counts. The chain links TRBV27 to TRBJ1-6, with D possibly TRBD1 on 5 matching bases. Germline CDR1 reads MNHEY; CDR2 reads SMNVEV (reference sequence). Trimming removed 6 bases from V and 14 bases from J, with 20 bases in between. The length of the CDR3 is 14 residues. The CDR3 loop reads CASSIPGGFAALHF. CDR3 nucleotide sequence: TGTGCCAGCAGCATACCCGGGGGGTTTGCGGCCCTCCACTTT.

This chain links TRBV10-2 with TRBJ2-5; TRBD1 might be the D (6 bases). Germline V gene lookup returns CDR1 WSHSY and CDR2 SAAADI. V lost 10 bases and J 4 bases, leaving 22 bases between the germline ends. The CDR3 has 15 residues. CDR3 nucleotides: TGCGCCACCCTTCCCTTACCAGGGGTAGCAGAGACCCAGTACTTC. It is translated as CATLPLPGVAETQYF.

The gene calls are TRBV6-6 and TRBJ1-4, with 7 bases fitting TRBD1. Trimming at V came to 5 bases and at J to 8 bases, leaving 8 bases not matched to a gene. Germline CDR1 reads MNHNY; CDR2 reads SVGAGI (reference sequence). The CDR3 totals 14 residues. CDR3 residues: CASSPRQGAEKLFF. In DNA, the CDR3 is TGTGCCAGCAGTCCGCGACAGGGCGCGGAAAAACTGTTTTTT.

The V and J genes are TRBV4-3 and TRBJ2-1; 14 bases align to TRBD2. Germline V gives CDR1 LGHNA, CDR2 YSLEER. This CDR3 region has 18 residues. The ends lost 3 bases at V and 8 bases at J; junction bases unmatched: 12. Here the CDR3 reads CASSQGIGGTSGSYEQFF. CDR3 nucleotides: TGCGCCAGCAGCCAGGGAATAGGGGGGACTAGCGGGAGCTATGAGCAGTTCTTC.

The V gene is TRBV30, the J gene TRBJ2-2; 11 positions agree with TRBD1. CDR1 GTSNPN and CDR2 SVGIG come from the germline V gene (reference sequence). This CDR3 contains 14 residues. The V and J ends lost 1 base and 6 bases, in that order; junction bases with no gene match: 1. The CDR3 loop reads CAWSAGQGAGELFF. The CDR3 region has the DNA TGTGCCTGGAGTGCGGGACAGGGGGCCGGGGAGCTGTTTTTT.

V and J are TRBV10-3 and TRBJ1-5, with 8 bases identical to TRBD1. V shed 3 bases and J 5 bases; nucleotides not matched to a gene: 9. The germline V gene has CDR1 ENHRY and CDR2 SYGVKD. CDR3 length equals 16 residues. The CDR3 bases are TGTGCCATCAGTGACCCCCCGGGACAGGCATATCAGCCCCAGCATTTT. Translation gives CAISDPPGQAYQPQHF.

The V call is TRBV30, the J call TRBJ2-7, with D tentatively TRBD2 (5 bases). CDR1 and CDR2 from the germline V gene are GTSNPN and SVGIG (reference sequence). Between the trimmed V and J ends, which lost 5 bases and 2 bases, there was a span of 16 bases. The CDR3 has 14 amino acids. The CDR3 loop reads CAWGWENDAYEQYF. The CDR3 DNA sequence: TGTGCCTGGGGGTGGGAGAACGATGCCTACGAGCAGTACTTC.

The V gene is TRBV19, the J gene TRBJ1-4; D perhaps matches TRBD1 (5 bases). The CDR3 has 17 residues. The germline V gene has CDR1 LNHDA and CDR2 SQIVND (reference sequence). Trimming shortened V by 3 bases and J by 3 bases, and 17 bases separated the two germline ends. The CDR3 nucleotides read TGTGCCAGTAGTATGGGTGTAGGTGGACACCCTAATGAAAAACTGTTTTTT. Its translation: CASSMGVGGHPNEKLFF.

The V gene is TRBV4-1, the J gene TRBJ2-1; D unresolved. Germline CDR1 reads MGHRA; CDR2 reads YSYEKL. V shed 7 bases and J shed 5 bases, with 6 bases lying between them. The CDR3 length is 11 residues. CDR3 sequence reads: CASTTNNEQFF. CDR3 sequence (DNA): TGCGCCAGCACTACCAACAATGAGCAGTTCTTC.

V and J are TRBV2 and TRBJ1-5; no firm D call. This CDR3 has 13 residues. CDR1 and CDR2 from the germline V gene are SNHLY and FYNNEI. The V and J ends lost 4 bases and 7 bases respectively, with 11 bases between them. The CDR3 sequence: CASSVFLGQPQHF. CDR3 DNA sequence: TGTGCCAGCAGTGTTTTTTTGGGGCAGCCCCAGCATTTT.

The chain is built from TRBV7-2 and TRBJ1-2; D ambiguous. This CDR3 region has 17 residues. Germline assignment: CDR1 SGHTA and CDR2 FQGNSA. With 1 base removed from V and 1 base from J, the gap between germline ends came to 16 bases. CDR3 nucleotides: TGTGCCAGCAGCTTAGGAGAGGAGGTCTGGCATAACTATGGCTACACCTTC. It specifies CASSLGEEVWHNYGYTF. The whole variable domain, remainder taken from reference TRBV7-2 and TRBJ1-2, is GAGVSQSPSNKVTEKGKDVELRCDPISGHTALYWYRQSLGQGLEFLIYFQGNSAPDKSGLPSDRFSAERTGGSVSTLTIQRTQQEDSAVYLCASSLGEEVWHNYGYTFGSGTRLTVV.

Only a few counts were recorded for this clone. The chain recombines TRBV6-6 with TRBJ2-4; D is ambiguous. CDR1 is MNHNY and CDR2 is SVGAGI in the germline V gene (reference sequence). The CDR3 has 16 amino acids. V was cut by 7 bases and J by 1 base, with 17 bases left in between. The CDR3 loop is CASTRDPAGAKNIQYF. CDR3 DNA sequence: TGTGCCAGCACCCGAGACCCGGCCGGGGCCAAAAACATTCAGTACTTC.

The V gene is TRBV27, the J gene TRBJ1-1; 7 bases are shared with TRBD1. V lost 6 bases to trimming and J lost 2 bases; unmatched junction nucleotides: 6. Germline V CDR1 and CDR2: MNHEY, SMNVEV (reference sequence). The CDR3 consists of 14 residues. For the CDR3, the DNA is TGTGCCAGCAGGCCGGGACAGCTTAACACTGAAGCTTTCTTT. Its translation is CASRPGQLNTEAFF.

CDR3 bases: TGTGCCAGCAGGCCCGGCGGGGCCCTATCCTACGAGCAGTACTTC. Translation gives CASRPGGALSYEQYF. The chain carries TRBV28 and TRBJ2-7, with D perhaps TRBD2 (6 bases). Trimming removed 6 bases at V and 1 base at J, with 16 bases between. This CDR3 region has 15 residues. The V gene's germline CDR1 is MDHEN and CDR2 SYDVKM.